The 7 T cell receptor beta chains below all came from one sample that was sequenced in a study of shared T cell receptors in the human thymus. Measured with immunoSEQ multiplex PCR; TCRdb has only the in-frame clones, and not every one. The table records some 760,000 clones, 80% to 90% of them present only once. The same data also contributed to another study, on human thymus T cells.

The source material was thymocytes. These receptors all come from a girl under three years old with a congenital heart defect.

This chain joins TRBV6-1 and TRBJ2-5; 7 bases are shared with TRBD1. Germline CDR1 and CDR2: MNHNS and SASEGT. J gave up 5 bases and V 5 bases, and 11 bases lay outside the gene matches. The CDR3 spans 15 residues. The CDR3 DNA sequence: TGTGCCAGCAGTTTTCAGACAGGGAGTAATGAGACCCAGTACTTC. It specifies CASSFQTGSNETQYF.

This clone was picked up one time. The chain couples TRBV2 to TRBJ1-2; 12 bases line up with TRBD1. V dropped 6 bases and J dropped 5; count of bases not matched to a gene: 16. This CDR3 has 18 residues. Germline CDR1 reads SNHLY; CDR2 reads FYNNEI. Written as DNA, the CDR3 is TGTGCCAGCAGAGACCGAAGGTACCGGGACAGGGGGCAGTATGGCTACACCTTC. Translated, it gives CASRDRRYRDRGQYGYTF.

The V and J genes are TRBV14 and TRBJ1-2; the D is unclear. V dropped 3 bases and J dropped 1 base, with 9 bases sitting between them. The CDR3 has 14 amino acids. CDR1 and CDR2 from the germline V gene are SGHDN and FVKESK. This CDR3 reads CASSHVPSNYGYTF. CDR3 nucleotide sequence: TGTGCCAGCAGCCACGTGCCGAGTAACTATGGCTACACCTTC.

The J gene is TRBJ2-3, the V gene TRBV27; 7 nucleotides match TRBD2. There are 15 residues in the CDR3. Germline-derived CDR1 and CDR2 are MNHEY and SMNVEV (reference sequence). Trimming removed 3 bases from V and 5 bases from J; junction bases left unmatched: 8. DNA for the CDR3: TGTGCCAGCAGTTTCATGACTAGCCGGGAAGATACGCAGTATTTT. This sequence encodes CASSFMTSREDTQYF.

The rearrangement joins TRBV5-6 to TRBJ2-1; D possibly corresponds to TRBD1 (6 bases). Germline V gene data show CDR1 as SGHDT and CDR2 as YYEEEE. The CDR3 sequence is 14 residues long. V was pared by 8 bases and J by 3 bases, with 15 bases between. As DNA, the CDR3 is TGTGCCAGTTACAGGGAGAGAAACTACAATGAGCAGTTCTTC. Protein product: CASYRERNYNEQFF.

The chain couples TRBV10-3 to TRBJ1-4; 7 positions agree with TRBD1. The germline CDR1 and CDR2 sequences are ENHRY and SYGVKD. V gave up 6 bases and J gave up 5 bases; unmatched junction bases: 6. The CDR3 extends over 14 amino acids. CDR3 DNA: TGTGCCATCAGAAACGGGACAGAGAATGAAAAACTGTTTTTT. Its protein product is CAIRNGTENEKLFF.

Remarks on this clone: Distinct nucleotide sequences in the sample also encode this CDR3. The CDR3 DNA follows: TGTGCCAGCAGCGTAGGGCGGGGATATGGCTACACCTTC. This encodes CASSVGRGYGYTF. The V call is TRBV9, the J call TRBJ1-2; D remains ambiguous. The germline V gene has CDR1 SGDLS and CDR2 YYNGEE. Deletions cut 0 bases from V and 5 bases from J, with 8 bases between. This CDR3 is 13 amino acids long.